Listed below are T cell receptor beta chains from one sample, sequenced in a study of breast tumors, draining lymph nodes, adjacent tissues. MiXCR, applied by TCRdb to the multiplex PCR reads, yields one record per CDR3 protein. The data show roughly 86,000 distinct CDR3 sequences, roughly a fifth seen once. What was sequenced was axillary lymph node tissue. These receptors were obtained from a female donor with breast cancer. Some clones in this sample may be carry-over from other donors' samples. CDR3s include the opening cysteine and the closing phenylalanine or tryptophan. D genes are given only for firm matches. Clone size appears in some rows only: once, few, many, or a class for an expanded clone.

size | D | J | V | DNA | CDR3
many | - | TRBJ1-6 | TRBV27 | TGTGCCAGCGGTAACACCTGGGATTCACCCCTCCACTTT | CASGNTWDSPLHF
many | TRBD1 | TRBJ1-2 | TRBV19 | TGTGCCACCGTAAGACAGGGGATAGGTTATGGCTACACCTTC | CATVRQGIGYGYTF
many | TRBD2 | TRBJ2-7 | TRBV20-1 | TGCAGTGGGCGCGGGAGCTCCTACGAGCAGTACTTC | CSGRGSSYEQYF
many | - | TRBJ2-7 | TRBV12-3/TRBV12-4 | TGTGCCAGCGGGGGAGGTAGGGACGAGCAGTACTTC | CASGGGRDEQYF
- | - | TRBJ2-7 | TRBV6-5 | TGTGCCAGCAGTCCGGGCCGCGAGCAGTACTTC | CASSPGREQYF
many | - | TRBJ2-2 | TRBV2 | TGTGCCAGCAGCCGGATATTCGGGGGCGGAGGGGAGCTGTTTTTT | CASSRIFGGGGELFF
many | TRBD2 | TRBJ2-3 | TRBV10-3 | TGTGCCATCAGGGGGACTAGCGGGACCGGCACAGATACGCAGTATTTT | CAIRGTSGTGTDTQYF
many | TRBD2 | TRBJ2-7 | TRBV20-1 | TGCAGTGCTAAGCGCGCGGGAGTTAACGAGCAGTACTTC | CSAKRAGVNEQYF
few | TRBD1 | TRBJ2-4 | TRBV7-3 | TGTGCCAGCAGCTTGACAGGGTCAACCAAAAACATTCAGTACTTC | CASSLTGSTKNIQYF
many | - | TRBJ2-5 | TRBV11-3 | TGTGCCAGCAGCCCCGAAGAGGGGGAGACCCAGTACTTC | CASSPEEGETQYF
many | - | TRBJ2-2 | TRBV5-6 | TGTGCCAGCAGCTTGATTAACACCGGGGAGCTGTTTTTT | CASSLINTGELFF
many | - | TRBJ2-5 | TRBV20-1 | TGCAGTGCTAGAGGGGGTGGAGGGTATGAAGAGACCCAGTACTTC | CSARGGGGYEETQYF
many | TRBD2 | TRBJ2-7 | TRBV11-2 | TGTGCCAGCAGTCCTGGGATGGGTAGCGGGAGGCTCTACGAGCAGTACTTC | CASSPGMGSGRLYEQYF
- | TRBD2 | TRBJ2-1 | TRBV4-3 | TGCGCCAGCAGCCTCCGGGAGGGACACAATGAGCAGTTCTTC | CASSLREGHNEQFF
many | TRBD2 | TRBJ2-1 | TRBV20-1 | TGCAGTGCTGACGACCTTGGGACTAGCGGGGATAGCTCCTACAATGAGCAGTTCTTC | CSADDLGTSGDSSYNEQFF
many | - | TRBJ2-3 | TRBV9 | TGTGCCAGCAGCGTAGAGGGGGGGGGGTCAGATACGCAGTATTTT | CASSVEGGGSDTQYF
- | TRBD1 | TRBJ1-3 | TRBV4-1 | TGCGCCAGCAGCCAAGGGGGACAGAGCTCTGGAAACACCATATATTTT | CASSQGGQSSGNTIYF
many | - | TRBJ2-3 | TRBV9 | TGTGCCAGCAGCGTCGGAGGGAGCACAGATACGCAGTATTTT | CASSVGGSTDTQYF
many | - | TRBJ2-5 | TRBV7-9 | TGTGCCAGCAGCTTTTACAGGGCCAAGCAAGAGACCCAGTACTTC | CASSFYRAKQETQYF
once | TRBD1 | TRBJ2-4 | TRBV3-1 | TGTGCCAGCAGCCAGACAGGGATGGGGTTGAGGCAGTACTTC | CASSQTGMGLRQYF
many | TRBD2 | TRBJ2-5 | TRBV7-2 | TGTGCCAGCAGCTTAGTTGCTAGCGGGAATCGAGAGACCCAGTACTTC | CASSLVASGNRETQYF
- | TRBD1 | TRBJ2-5 | TRBV6-2/TRBV6-3 | TGTGCCAGCAGAACCGGGACAGGGGCACAAGAGACCCAGTACTTC | CASRTGTGAQETQYF
- | - | TRBJ2-2 | TRBV12-3/TRBV12-4 | TGTGCCAGCAACTGGGGCCGGGGGGAGCTGTTTTTT | CASNWGRGELFF
many | - | TRBJ1-3 | TRBV5-1 | TGCGCCAGCAGCCCTGGACCCAGCTCTGGAAACACCATATATTTT | CASSPGPSSGNTIYF
- | - | TRBJ1-2 | TRBV27 | TGTGCCAGCAAGGCGACCGCCGGGAATGGCTACACCTTC | CASKATAGNGYTF
many | - | TRBJ2-1 | TRBV20-1 | TGCAGTGCTGGCTACCGGGACCAGCAGTTCTTC | CSAGYRDQQFF
once | - | TRBJ2-2 | TRBV3-1 | TGTGCCAGCAGCCATGCCATCGCCCTCGGGGAGCTGTTTTTT | CASSHAIALGELFF
once | - | TRBJ2-7 | TRBV3-1 | TGTGCCAGCAGCCGTAGCGAGAACAATGAGCAGTACTTC | CASSRSENNEQYF
many | TRBD1 | TRBJ1-2 | TRBV6-1 | TGTGCCAGCAGTGAAGTTATGGAGGGGGCGGACTATGGCTACACCTTC | CASSEVMEGADYGYTF
many | - | TRBJ2-7 | TRBV4-2 | TGTGCCAGCAGCCAAGATCGGCAGGGTAATTACGAGCAGTACTTC | CASSQDRQGNYEQYF
few | - | TRBJ1-3 | TRBV18 | TGTGCCAGCTCACCTGACTCTGGAAACACCATATATTTT | CASSPDSGNTIYF
- | - | TRBJ1-5 | TRBV7-2 | TGTGCCAGCAGCTTGGGTTTGAATCAGCCCCAGCATTTT | CASSLGLNQPQHF
many | TRBD1 | TRBJ2-1 | TRBV5-1 | TGCGCCAGCAGCTCACAAGGACAGGGGTTGGGTGAGCAGTTCTTC | CASSSQGQGLGEQFF
- | TRBD1 | TRBJ1-5 | TRBV6-1 | TGTGCCAGCAGTGGAGCGGGGACAGACCCCCATTTT | CASSGAGTDPHF
- | TRBD1 | TRBJ2-3 | TRBV28 | TGTGCCAGCAGCAACGGACAGGGGGTGGATACGCAGTATTTT | CASSNGQGVDTQYF
many | TRBD1 | TRBJ2-1 | TRBV2 | TGTGCCAGCAGTGAAGCGGACAGGCCGGAGCAGTTCTTC | CASSEADRPEQFF
many | - | TRBJ1-2 | TRBV20-1 | TGCAGCGGGACGGACGGATCTGGCTACACCTTC | CSGTDGSGYTF
many | TRBD1 | TRBJ1-4 | TRBV7-9 | TGTGCCAGCAGCGACAGGGGCGCCTCTGAAAAACTGTTTTTT | CASSDRGASEKLFF
many | TRBD1 | TRBJ2-7 | TRBV6-4 | TGTGCCAGCAGGATAACTAGGGGGCGCCGCTCCTACGAGCAGTACTTC | CASRITRGRRSYEQYF
many | - | TRBJ2-1 | TRBV10-1 | TGCGCCAGCAGTGAGCCGGCGGAAACGTTAAGTGAGCAGTTCTTC | CASSEPAETLSEQFF
many | - | TRBJ2-5 | TRBV20-1 | TGCAGTGCCCAGGGGGGCGACCCCTCTCAAGAGACCCAGTACTTC | CSAQGGDPSQETQYF
many | - | TRBJ1-2 | TRBV30 | TGTGCCTGGATCTTAGACAGATATGGCTACACCTTC | CAWILDRYGYTF
many | - | TRBJ2-5 | TRBV6-1 | TGTGCCAGCATGGGATGGGAGACCCAGTACTTC | CASMGWETQYF
many | TRBD1 | TRBJ2-7 | TRBV9 | TGTGCCAGCAGCGTAGGGAAGAGGGACAGCTCCTACGAGCAGTACTTC | CASSVGKRDSSYEQYF
few | TRBD2 | TRBJ2-3 | TRBV7-6 | TGTGCCAGCAGCTCTTCTAGCGGGAAGGGAGATACGCAGTATTTT | CASSSSSGKGDTQYF
once | - | TRBJ1-1 | TRBV7-3 | TGTGCCAGCAGCTTAACGCCGACAGAGCTGGGGATGGCTTTCTTT | CASSLTPTELGMAFF
many | - | TRBJ2-1 | TRBV16 | TGTGCCAGCAGCCGCGAGAGGTACAATGAGCAGTTCTTC | CASSRERYNEQFF
many | - | TRBJ1-4 | TRBV7-9 | TGTGCCAGCAGCTACCCTCCATCCTTTTTCGGCACAACTAATGAAAAACTGTTTTTT | CASSYPPSFFGTTNEKLFF
many | - | TRBJ2-5 | TRBV20-1 | TGCAGTGCTAGAGCGGGAGAGGGGGCGATACAGACCCAGTACTTC | CSARAGEGAIQTQYF
- | - | TRBJ2-5 | TRBV28 | TGTGCCAGCAGTTTATTCTCCGCAGGCCATGAGACCCAGTACTTC | CASSLFSAGHETQYF
few | TRBD2 | TRBJ2-2 | TRBV4-2 | TGTGCCAGCAGCCAAGCCGGGACTAGCGGGAACGCCGGGGAGCTGTTTTTT | CASSQAGTSGNAGELFF
many | - | TRBJ2-1 | TRBV7-2 | TGTGCCAGCAGCTCTCGAAGGAGCTCCTACAATGAGCAGTTCTTC | CASSSRRSSYNEQFF
- | - | TRBJ1-3 | TRBV28 | TGTGCCAGCAGTCTCCCCGGGGTCTCTGGAAACACCATATATTTT | CASSLPGVSGNTIYF
many | TRBD2 | TRBJ2-1 | TRBV7-2 | TGTGCCAGCAGCTCGACTAGCCTCTCCTACAATGAGCAGTTCTTC | CASSSTSLSYNEQFF
many | - | TRBJ2-5 | TRBV4-1 | TGCGCCAGCAGCCAAGTGCCCCGGAGGGAAGAGACCCAGTACTTC | CASSQVPRREETQYF
many | - | TRBJ2-7 | TRBV12-3/TRBV12-4 | TGTGCCAGCAGTTTTTATGGTAGGGACTACGAGCAGTACTTC | CASSFYGRDYEQYF
- | - | TRBJ2-7 | TRBV7-9 | TGTGCCAGCAGCCCAGGGGGGACCTACGGGCAGTACTTC | CASSPGGTYGQYF
many | - | TRBJ2-7 | TRBV25-1 | TGTGCCAGCAACCCCGGGACAACCTACGAGCAGTACTTC | CASNPGTTYEQYF
- | - | TRBJ2-2 | TRBV30 | TGTGCCTGGAGTGTTGAGGGCGTATGGACCGGGGAGCTGTTTTTT | CAWSVEGVWTGELFF
few | - | TRBJ2-7 | TRBV3-1 | TGTGCCAGCAGCCGGTCCCTCTTCGGCGGAACCTACGAGCAGTACTTC | CASSRSLFGGTYEQYF